The sample holds one count of the clone carrying this T cell receptor beta chain. Its antigen is as yet unknown. Reverse transcription used about 0.45 to 1 ug RNA and random hexamers. Multiplex immunoSEQ PCR targeted 54 Vbeta and 13 Jbeta TCR beta segments. One entry per CDR3 protein results from TCRdb running MiXCR on the immunoSEQ multiplex PCR reads. This sample yields about 47,000 distinct CDR3 sequences, of which 92% are seen a single time; around 0.42% belongs to the top ten. Trimming at V came to 5 bases and at J to 5 bases, leaving 16 bases not matched to a gene. Germline lookup yields CDR1 SQVTM and CDR2 ANQGSEA. The CDR3 contains 16 residues. The data were taken from a study of CD8 T cells in Susac syndrome. Study-level points and caveats: The TCR sequencing and HLA analysis in the study involved a relatively small number of individuals, as the study acknowledged.

This TCR derives from a human donor in good health. The source material was CD8+ T cells from PBMCs. The chain recombines TRBV29-1 with TRBJ1-2; 8 nucleotides align to TRBD1. CDR3 in amino acids: CSVTPGTGLAEYGYTF. Written as DNA, the CDR3 is TGCAGCGTTACTCCCGGGACAGGACTGGCCGAATATGGCTACACCTTC.